Presented here are 7 T cell receptor beta chains from one specimen sequenced in a study of cytomegalovirus exposure and HLA in healthy donors. The PCR ran on 60 Vbeta and 13 Jbeta primers. Libraries were prepared by immunoSEQ multiplex PCR; TCRdb keeps only in-frame clonotypes and omits some of them. Among around 200,000 clones listed, around three quarters were seen once. The sequenced sample was PBMCs. The receptors stem from a boy aged 5-17 years in good health and CMV-seronegative.

This clone has just one count. The genes are TRBV7-9 and TRBJ2-5; 9 bases map to TRBD2. Per germline, CDR1 SEHNR and CDR2 FQNEAQ (reference sequence). The junction had 2 bases not matched to a gene; V was cut back by 10 bases and J by 2 bases. The CDR3 length is 12 residues. The CDR3 region has the DNA TGTGCCACTAGCGGGGAACAAGAGACCCAGTACTTC. As protein: CATSGEQETQYF.

V is TRBV4-1 and J is TRBJ1-4; D not certain. This CDR3 is 15 amino acids long. Germline CDR1 reads MGHRA; CDR2 reads YSYEKL. Trimming left V 6 bases short and J 5 bases short, with 16 bases between. The DNA of the CDR3 is TGCGCCAGCAGTCTCCCGGGATCTAAAAATGAAAAACTGTTTTTT. The encoded protein is CASSLPGSKNEKLFF.

This clone was counted a single time. The chain employs TRBV4-2 and TRBJ2-3; D perhaps matches TRBD2 (6 bases). The CDR3 is 16 residues long. V was shortened by 4 bases and J by 0 bases, with 14 bases between the two germline ends. Looked up from germline, CDR1 is LGHNA and CDR2 is YNFKEQ. CDR3 amino acids: CASSRRSSASTDTQYF. The CDR3 DNA reads TGTGCCAGCAGCCGAAGGTCTAGCGCTAGCACAGATACGCAGTATTTT.

The chain has TRBV9 and TRBJ2-7, with D perhaps TRBD2 (6 bases). Per the germline V gene, CDR1 is SGDLS and CDR2 is YYNGEE. Trimming left V 2 bases short and J 5 bases short, with 17 bases between. The CDR3 spans 15 residues. This CDR3 is CASSVGRLLKDEQYF. The CDR3 DNA sequence: TGTGCCAGCAGCGTGGGGAGGCTTCTTAAGGACGAGCAGTACTTC.

This clone has just one count. V is TRBV9 and J is TRBJ2-2; D is possibly TRBD1 (5 bases). Germline CDR1 reads SGDLS; CDR2 reads YYNGEE. Trimming cost V 1 base and J 3 bases, with 7 bases left between them. The CDR3 loop spans 14 amino acids. In DNA, the CDR3 is TGTGCCAGCAGCGTACTAGGGGACACCGGGGAGCTGTTTTTT. Its protein product is CASSVLGDTGELFF.

This clone was detected only once. The J gene is TRBJ2-7, the V gene TRBV7-8, with 7 bases lining up with TRBD1. V shed 5 bases, J shed 4 bases, and the junction held 8 bases outside the gene matches. The germline gives CDR1 SGHVS, CDR2 FQNEAQ. The CDR3 has 14 residues. The CDR3 bases are TGTGCCAGCAGCGCCGGGACAGCCGATTACGAGCAGTACTTC. Encoded protein: CASSAGTADYEQYF.

The chain couples TRBV5-6 to TRBJ2-7, with TRBD1 matching over 10 bases. The junction had 6 bases not matched to a gene; V was cut back by 3 bases and J by 3 bases. Germline V lookup: CDR1 SGHDT, CDR2 YYEEEE. This CDR3 is built from 15 residues. CDR3 DNA: TGTGCCAGCAGCTCAGGGACAGGGGCGCGCTACGAGCAGTACTTC. It translates to CASSSGTGARYEQYF.